The present entry profiles one TCR beta chain with its context. Its antigen is still unknown. Nothing much larger sits one base from this clone, and base qualities are not available. The data were taken from a study of graft-versus-host responses after intestinal transplantation (dated by TCRdb to the early 2020s). Concerning the study at large: The transplants that recipients received were multivisceral, liver-intestinal, or isolated intestinal. Anti-thymocyte globulin induction was given to all recipients, followed by maintenance tacrolimus and steroids for two to three years. Bulk TCR-beta CDR3 sequencing was used to track graft-versus-host and host-versus-graft alloreactive T cell clones in the graft, circulation and bone marrow after intestinal transplantation. To identify alloreactive clones, pre-transplant mixed lymphocyte reaction products were sequenced and then compared with unstimulated pre-transplant donor and recipient T cells. A cohort of about two dozen intestinal transplant recipients, including one retransplant, was enrolled, and a few patients lacking pretransplant specimens were excluded. A peak of at least 4% donor T cells among recipient peripheral blood mononuclear cells was the definition used for donor T cell macrochimerism. Rather than being sequenced by the commercial service, samples from a few later patients were sequenced in-house on an Illumina MiSeq and processed with MiXCR.

Library creation used the immunoSEQ multiplex PCR assay. High-throughput TCR-beta CDR3 sequencing of genomic DNA from most patients was performed by Adaptive Biotechnologies. On the authors' methods: Adaptive's ImmunoSEQ software was the source of the TCR sequencing data for 18 patients, while a few other patients were processed with MiXCR and VDJtools. CDR3 nucleotide sequences shared by donor and recipient were removed because the origin of these sequences could not be assigned. Alloreactive clones required at least 2-fold expansion over unstimulated cells and minimum CFSE-low frequency of 0.002% (template counts) or 0.001% (read counts). Clones detected in sequenced pre-transplant spleen, lymph node, or MLR CFSE-low populations of the donor or recipient were defined as mappable. Cumulative frequency of alloreactive clones was calculated as a percentage of all sequences weighted by copy number. Not all clones reach the TCRdb copy of this immuneACCESS table, which keeps in-frame sequences only. Checked studies attribute under half of the gap to unresolved V genes and leave the rest unexplained. For V, J and clone size, that table is used; D and trimming come from the DNA. This sample is represented by 20,000 to 25,000 clones; 94% of them were singletons. Together, the top ten hold about 0.56% of the sample.

Overall study results and their limits: GvH clones were detected in recipient bone marrow, and some of these GvH clones were observed earlier in ileal mucosa or blood, consistent with an intestinal mucosal origin. The conclusions were limited by the relatively low number and heterogeneity of the intestinal transplant patients. In patients with donor T cell macrochimerism, the allografts had high GvH to HvG T cell clonal ratios. Early after transplant, declines in HvG clones were associated with peak levels of circulating GvH clones.

Blood samples were collected up to 4 times in the first month after transplant and then at least monthly when available. The CDR1 and CDR2 encoded by the germline V gene are SGHTS and YDEGEE. The CDR3 runs 16 amino acids, cysteine and phenylalanine included. Here the CDR3 DNA is all that survives: 48 bases in frame from base 1. Compared with germline, V lacks 0 bases and J lacks 1 base; bases without a gene match: 1. This receptor chain uses TRBV5-8 and TRBJ2-5, and TRBD2 aligns with 12 junction nucleotides. The source was PBMCs, collected 156 days after intestinal transplant. This clonotype was sampled from a human patient who received an intestinal transplant, so some T cells may come from the graft donor. The bases read TGTGCCAGCAGCTTGGTACTAGCGGGAGGCCAAGAGACCCAGTACTTC. This encodes CASSLVLAGGQETQYF.